This T cell receptor (beta chain) comes out of a study of T cells in Graves' hyperthyroidism and ophthalmopathy. The study excluded patients with uncontrolled infection, other autoimmune disease, pregnancy or lactation. The CDR3 length is 15 residues. Germline V CDR1 and CDR2: MNHNS, SASEGT. Trimming took 5 bases from V and 5 from J; bases not matched to a gene: 6. RNA transcripts were the template for amplifying TCR beta CDR3 regions. First-round RT-PCR targeting the TCR CDR3 was performed with the HTBI primer set. TCRdb re-called the multiplex PCR reads through MiXCR, storing one row per CDR3 protein. The profile covers 110,000 to 150,000 distinct CDR3 sequences, with around 20% appearing a single time and over 60% taken by the ten largest. Many counts were recorded for this clonotype.

This rearrangement joins TRBV6-1 to TRBJ2-5; 12 nucleotides match TRBD1. Source material: blood. The sequence came from a woman aged 50 to 65 with Graves' hyperthyroidism that later progressed to Graves' ophthalmopathy. CDR3 amino acids: CASSTGTGGAETQYF. The CDR3 coding sequence is TGTGCCAGCAGTACCGGGACAGGGGGCGCCGAGACCCAGTACTTC.